The present entry profiles one T cell receptor (beta chain) with its context. Its antigen is unknown. The sample is drawn from a study of OX40 agonist ivuxolimab in advanced cancers. Repertoires were generated with immunoSEQ multiplex PCR, while TCRdb's copy carries only in-frame clones and drops some. The sample records around 70,000 clones, 90% to 95% being singletons. V was clipped by 3 bases and J by 2 bases, with 12 bases between them. The length of the CDR3 is 15 residues. Per the germline V gene, CDR1 is SGHTA and CDR2 is FQGNSA. Study observations and caveats: Averaged across samples, CD8+ T cells carried more expanded clones than CD4+ did. Expansion of clones was among the lowest in partial responders at 0.1-3.0 mg/kg.

The J gene is TRBJ2-3, the V gene TRBV7-2; no clear D gene. The sequenced sample was CD4+ or CD8+ T cells sorted from blood, obtained in a trial of the OX40 agonist ivuxolimab. This TCR was recovered from an adult with an advanced solid tumor such as melanoma, head and neck, liver or kidney cancer. This CDR3 reads CASSLASRLTDTQYF. Written as DNA, the CDR3 is TGTGCCAGCAGCTTGGCTTCCAGACTCACAGATACGCAGTATTTT. Together with reference TRBV7-2 and TRBJ2-3, the CDR3 gives the full variable domain: GAGVSQSPSNKVTEKGKDVELRCDPISGHTALYWYRQSLGQGLEFLIYFQGNSAPDKSGLPSDRFSAERTGGSVSTLTIQRTQQEDSAVYLCASSLASRLTDTQYFGPGTRLTVL.